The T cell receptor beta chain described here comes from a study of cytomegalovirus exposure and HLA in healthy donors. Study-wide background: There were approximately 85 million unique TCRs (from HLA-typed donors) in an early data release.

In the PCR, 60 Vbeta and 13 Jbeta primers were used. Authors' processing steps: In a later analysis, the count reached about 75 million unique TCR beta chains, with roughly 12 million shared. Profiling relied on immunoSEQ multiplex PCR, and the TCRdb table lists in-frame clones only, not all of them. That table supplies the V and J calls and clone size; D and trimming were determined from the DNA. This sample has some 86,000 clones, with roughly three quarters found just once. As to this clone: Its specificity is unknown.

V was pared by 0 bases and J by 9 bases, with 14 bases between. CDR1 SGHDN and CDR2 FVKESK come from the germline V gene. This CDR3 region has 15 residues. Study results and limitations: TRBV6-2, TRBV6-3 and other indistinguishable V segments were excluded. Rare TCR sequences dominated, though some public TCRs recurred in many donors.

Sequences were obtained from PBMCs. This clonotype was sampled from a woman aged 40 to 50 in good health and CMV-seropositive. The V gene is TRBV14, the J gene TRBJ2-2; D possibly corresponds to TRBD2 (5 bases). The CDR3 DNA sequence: TGTGCCAGCAGCCAAGATTCGGGGATAGAAAGGGAGCTGTTTTTT. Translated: CASSQDSGIERELFF.